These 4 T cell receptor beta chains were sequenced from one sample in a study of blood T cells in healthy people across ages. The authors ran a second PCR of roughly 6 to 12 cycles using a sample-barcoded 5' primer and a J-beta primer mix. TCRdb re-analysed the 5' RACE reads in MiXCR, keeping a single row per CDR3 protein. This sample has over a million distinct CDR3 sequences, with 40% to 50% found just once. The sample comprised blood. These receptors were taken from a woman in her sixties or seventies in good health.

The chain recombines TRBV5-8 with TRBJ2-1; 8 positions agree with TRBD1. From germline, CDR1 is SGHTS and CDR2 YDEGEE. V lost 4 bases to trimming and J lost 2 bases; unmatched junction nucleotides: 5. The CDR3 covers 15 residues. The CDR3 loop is CASSGTTGAYNEQFF. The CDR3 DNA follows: TGTGCCAGCAGCGGGACGACAGGGGCCTACAATGAGCAGTTCTTC.

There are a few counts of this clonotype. CDR3 in DNA: TGTGCCAGCAGTACATCAAGGCTCTCTTTAAACGAGCAGTACTTC. It translates to CASSTSRLSLNEQYF. The chain is built from TRBV27 and TRBJ2-7; unclear D gene. There are 15 residues in the CDR3. Germline V CDR1 and CDR2: MNHEY, SMNVEV (reference sequence). Trimming stripped 5 bases from V and 5 bases from J, with 19 bases between.

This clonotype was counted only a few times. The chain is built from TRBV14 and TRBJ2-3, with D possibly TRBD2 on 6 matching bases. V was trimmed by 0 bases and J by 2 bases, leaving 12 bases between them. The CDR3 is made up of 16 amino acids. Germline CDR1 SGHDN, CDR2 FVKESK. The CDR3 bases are TGTGCCAGCAGCCAAGATGTGGGAGGAGTCACAGATACGCAGTATTTT. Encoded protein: CASSQDVGGVTDTQYF.

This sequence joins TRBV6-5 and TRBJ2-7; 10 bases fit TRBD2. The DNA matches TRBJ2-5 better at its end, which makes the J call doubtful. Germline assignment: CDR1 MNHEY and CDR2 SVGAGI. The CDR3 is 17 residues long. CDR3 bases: TGTGCCAGCAGTTACTCTCGGGGGGCTAGCGGGAGAGAGACCCAGTACTTC. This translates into CASSYSRGASGRETQYF.